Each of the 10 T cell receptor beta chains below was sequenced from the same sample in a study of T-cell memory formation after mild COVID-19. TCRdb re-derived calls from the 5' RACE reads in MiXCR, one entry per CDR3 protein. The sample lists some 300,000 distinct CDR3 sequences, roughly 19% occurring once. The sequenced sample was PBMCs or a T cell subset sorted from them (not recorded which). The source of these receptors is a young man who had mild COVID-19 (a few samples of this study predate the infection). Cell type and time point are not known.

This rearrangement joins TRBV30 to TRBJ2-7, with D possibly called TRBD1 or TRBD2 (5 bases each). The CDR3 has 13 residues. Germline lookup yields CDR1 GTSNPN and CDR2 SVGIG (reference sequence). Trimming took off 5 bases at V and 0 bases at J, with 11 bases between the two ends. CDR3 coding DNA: TGTGCCTGGGTGGGGGAACCCTCCTACGAGCAGTACTTC. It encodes CAWVGEPSYEQYF.

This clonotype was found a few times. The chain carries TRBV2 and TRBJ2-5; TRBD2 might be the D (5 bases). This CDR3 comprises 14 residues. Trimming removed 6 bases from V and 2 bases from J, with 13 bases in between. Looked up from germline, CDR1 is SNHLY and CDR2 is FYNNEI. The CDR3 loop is CASRGTSTQETQYF. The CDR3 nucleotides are TGTGCCAGCAGGGGTACTAGTACTCAAGAGACCCAGTACTTC.

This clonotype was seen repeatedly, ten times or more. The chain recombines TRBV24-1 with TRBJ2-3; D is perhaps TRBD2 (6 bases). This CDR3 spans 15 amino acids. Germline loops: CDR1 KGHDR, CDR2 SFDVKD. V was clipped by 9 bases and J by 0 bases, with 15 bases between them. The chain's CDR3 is CATPGTEDSTDTQYF. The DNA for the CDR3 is TGTGCCACCCCCGGGACTGAAGATAGCACAGATACGCAGTATTTT.

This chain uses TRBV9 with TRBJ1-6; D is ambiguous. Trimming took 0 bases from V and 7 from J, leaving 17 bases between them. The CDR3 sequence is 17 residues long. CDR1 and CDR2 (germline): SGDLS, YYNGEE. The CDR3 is CASSVAPPGEVNSPLHF. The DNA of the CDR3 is TGTGCCAGCAGCGTAGCCCCCCCCGGGGAAGTGAATTCACCCCTCCACTTT.

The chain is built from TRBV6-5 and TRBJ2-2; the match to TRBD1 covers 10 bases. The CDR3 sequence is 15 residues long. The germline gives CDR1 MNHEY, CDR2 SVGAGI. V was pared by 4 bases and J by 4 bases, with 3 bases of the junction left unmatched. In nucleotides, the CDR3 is TGTGCCAGCAGTTGGGACAGGGGAGGCACCGGGGAGCTGTTTTTT. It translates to CASSWDRGGTGELFF.

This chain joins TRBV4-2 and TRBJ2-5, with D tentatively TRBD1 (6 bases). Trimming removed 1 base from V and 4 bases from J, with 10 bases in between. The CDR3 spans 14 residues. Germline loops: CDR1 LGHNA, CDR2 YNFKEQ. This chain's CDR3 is CASSQGAGAETQYF. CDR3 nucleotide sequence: TGTGCCAGCAGCCAAGGAGCAGGGGCAGAGACCCAGTACTTC.

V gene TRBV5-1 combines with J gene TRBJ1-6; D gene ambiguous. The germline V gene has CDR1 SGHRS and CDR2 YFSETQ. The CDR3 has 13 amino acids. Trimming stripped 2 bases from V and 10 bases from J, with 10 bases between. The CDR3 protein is CASSLAGLSPLHF. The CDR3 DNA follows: TGCGCCAGCAGCTTAGCGGGGTTGTCACCCCTCCACTTT.

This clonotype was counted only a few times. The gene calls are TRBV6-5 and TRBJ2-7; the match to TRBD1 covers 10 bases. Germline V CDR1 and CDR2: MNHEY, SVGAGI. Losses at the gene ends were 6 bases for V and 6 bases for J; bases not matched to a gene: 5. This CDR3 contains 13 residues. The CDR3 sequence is CASRQTGGREQYV. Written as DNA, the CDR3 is TGTGCCAGCAGACAGACAGGGGGCCGCGAGCAGTACGTC.

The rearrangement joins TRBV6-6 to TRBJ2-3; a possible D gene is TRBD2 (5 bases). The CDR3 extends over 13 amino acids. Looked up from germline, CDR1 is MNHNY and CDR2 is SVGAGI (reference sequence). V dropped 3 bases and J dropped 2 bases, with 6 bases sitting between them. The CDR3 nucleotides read TGTGCCAGCAGTTATAGCGTCACAGATACGCAGTATTTT. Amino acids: CASSYSVTDTQYF.

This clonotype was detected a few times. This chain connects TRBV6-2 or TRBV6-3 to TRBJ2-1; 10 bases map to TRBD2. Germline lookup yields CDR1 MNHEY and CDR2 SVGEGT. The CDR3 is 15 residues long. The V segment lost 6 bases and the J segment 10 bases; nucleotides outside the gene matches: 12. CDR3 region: CASRGSGGSTREQFF. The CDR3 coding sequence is TGTGCCAGCAGGGGTAGCGGGGGGTCTACCCGGGAGCAGTTCTTC.